This T cell receptor (beta chain) was recovered during a study of blood T cells in healthy people across ages. Study-level findings and limits: Roughly linearly, TCR beta diversity per million T cells fell as age increased.

A note on this clonotype: Its antigen is currently unknown.

Trimming cost V 2 bases and J 4 bases; bases outside gene matches: 8. The CDR3 is 17 amino acids. Germline values: CDR1 KGHSH, CDR2 LQKENI. For the second PCR, which ran for about 7 to 11 cycles, a sample-barcoded 5' primer and a J-beta primer mix were used. One entry per CDR3 protein, called by TCRdb with MiXCR from the 5' RACE reads. The data show hundreds of thousands of distinct CDR3 sequences, approximately 50% seen once. This receptor was obtained from a woman aged 60-70 years in good health. This chain joins TRBV18 and TRBJ2-6; 7 bases map to TRBD1. The sequenced sample was blood. This CDR3 is CASSPFTGVLGANVLTF. The CDR3, as DNA: TGTGCCAGCTCACCATTTACAGGGGTTCTCGGGGCCAACGTCCTGACTTTC.